This TCR beta chain was identified in a study of T cell changes during pregnancy in multiple sclerosis. The trim removed 8 bases at V and 3 bases at J, leaving 3 bases unmatched. CDR3 size: 12 residues. The V gene's germline CDR1 is SNHLY and CDR2 FYNNEI. The table came from immunoSEQ multiplex PCR; TCRdb's copy has only in-frame clones and leaves some out. The sample consists of roughly 72,000 clones, about 94% of them appearing once. Sequences were derived from CD4+ T cells from peripheral blood mononuclear cells, sampled after pregnancy. This sequence originates from a female donor with multiple sclerosis, enrolled in a pregnancy study. The V and J genes are TRBV2 and TRBJ2-7, with 8 bases fitting TRBD2. The CDR3 loop is CASRLAYYEQYF. In DNA, the CDR3 is TGTGCCAGCCGACTAGCGTACTACGAGCAGTACTTC.